This T cell receptor beta chain was captured in a study of post-analysis software for immune sequencing data. Study-level findings and limits: Normalized Chao1 diversity in multiple sclerosis patients fell significantly below that of controls. In patients, TRBV5-6, TRBV5-1 and TRBV20-1 belonged to five or six TRBV segments found more frequently than in controls.

With regard to this clonotype: No antigen is known for it.

Every TCR beta cDNA library bore unique molecular identifiers. Roughly 500,000 cDNA molecules were obtained per 1 to 10 million input T cells. TCRdb passed the PCR reads through MiXCR, listing each CDR3 protein once. The sample has 400,000 to 500,000 distinct CDR3 sequences, 39% seen once. This CDR3 has 12 residues. Germline V lookup: CDR1 SGHRS, CDR2 YFSETQ. The clonotype originates from a girl aged 2 to 10 with multiple sclerosis. Sequencing was carried out using blood. The chain uses TRBV5-1 and TRBJ2-4; perhaps D is TRBD1 or TRBD2 (5 bases each). Matching the DNA end better, TRBJ2-7 makes the J call doubtful. The CDR3 reads CASSWDAYEQYF. The DNA of the CDR3 is TGCGCCAGCAGCTGGGACGCCTACGAGCAGTACTTC.